Following are 20 T cell receptor beta chains from one sample sequenced in a study of cytomegalovirus exposure and HLA in healthy donors (dated 2017 in TCRdb). The method was the immunoSEQ multiplex PCR assay. Not all clones reach the TCRdb copy of this immuneACCESS table, which keeps in-frame sequences only. Checked studies attribute under half of the gap to unresolved V genes and leave the rest unexplained. This sample holds 150,000 to 180,000 clones; 75% to 90% were observed only once. Of the sample, about 20% falls within the top ten clones. Sample: PBMCs. The receptors here all came from a man between 18 and 35 years old in good health and CMV-seropositive.

In this sample, this clone turned up once. The chain has TRBV7-3 and TRBJ2-2; D not resolved. The V gene's germline CDR1 is SGHTA and CDR2 FQGTGA. This CDR3 spans 15 amino acids. V lost 0 bases and J lost 3, with 8 bases in between. This CDR3 is CASSLTSADTGELFF. The CDR3 coding sequence is TGTGCCAGCAGCTTAACGTCGGCGGACACCGGGGAGCTGTTTTTT.

The gene calls are TRBV6-6 and TRBJ2-5; possible D gene TRBD2, 6 bases. CDR3 length: 14 residues. CDR1 MNHNY and CDR2 SVGAGI come from the germline V gene (reference sequence). Deletions cut 7 bases from V and 7 bases from J, with 19 bases between. This chain's CDR3 is CASITKGGDGTQYF. DNA of the CDR3: TGTGCCAGCATCACGAAGGGAGGTGACGGGACCCAGTACTTC.

This clone ranks as medium-sized (0.01 to 0.1%). V usage is TRBV29-1 and J usage is TRBJ2-2, with a tentative D call TRBD1 (6 bases). Germline V gene lookup returns CDR1 SQVTM and CDR2 ANQGSEA. This CDR3 is 11 amino acids long. V was pared by 6 bases and J by 8 bases, with 10 bases between. The CDR3 bases are TGCAGCGTGAGGGGGAAGGGGGAGCTGTTTTTT. This gives the protein CSVRGKGELFF.

This clone has a single count. The chain links TRBV7-2 to TRBJ1-2; TRBD1 aligns across 11 bases. Unmatched junction bases numbered 6, after V lost 4 bases and J lost 8 bases. The CDR3 length is 14 residues. The germline gives CDR1 SGHTA, CDR2 FQGNSA. The CDR3 protein is CASSSGTGGRGYTF. CDR3 sequence (DNA): TGTGCCAGCAGCTCCGGGACAGGGGGTCGGGGCTACACCTTC.

The chain carries TRBV5-8 and TRBJ2-5, with D perhaps matching TRBD2 (5 bases). Trimming left V 6 bases short and J 9 bases short, with 39 bases between. The CDR3 consists of 20 residues. CDR1 and CDR2 from the germline V gene are SGHTS and YDEGEE. The CDR3 bases are TGTGCCAGCAAGTTGAACGGACGGGTGTCAGGTGTCGGACGGGCCGGGGCCCAGTACTTC. Translated: CASKLNGRVSGVGRAGAQYF.

CDR3 sequence: CASSYSKPAGANVLTF. DNA of the CDR3: TGTGCCAGCAGTTACTCGAAACCGGCTGGGGCCAACGTCCTGACTTTC. J is TRBJ2-6 and V is TRBV6-5, with D hard to call. Trimming shortened V by 0 bases and J by 2 bases, and 8 bases separated the two germline ends. This CDR3 spans 16 amino acids. CDR1 is MNHEY, CDR2 SVGAGI, per germline.

The genes are TRBV1 and TRBJ1-1. TRBV1 is a listed pseudogene. CDR3 size: 14 residues. The chain's CDR3 is CTSSQVAGATEAFF. The CDR3 coding sequence is TGCACCAGCAGCCAAGTCGCGGGGGCCACTGAAGCTTTCTTT.

The gene calls are TRBV7-3 and TRBJ2-5, with TRBD1 matching 8 bases. V shed 5 bases, J shed 1 base, and the junction held 6 bases outside the gene matches. Germline values: CDR1 SGHTA, CDR2 FQGTGA. The CDR3 is 15 amino acids. The CDR3 spells CASSPGQAFQETQYF. The CDR3 region has the DNA TGTGCCAGCAGCCCGGGACAGGCCTTCCAAGAGACCCAGTACTTC.

The chain couples TRBV30 to TRBJ2-2; the D gene is possibly TRBD2 (5 bases). The V end was cut by 0 bases, the J end by 6 bases, with 11 bases between. Germline V lookup: CDR1 GTSNPN, CDR2 SVGIG (reference sequence). CDR3 length equals 14 residues. DNA of the CDR3: TGTGCCTGGAGTGTAAGAGGGTTCGCCGGGGAGCTGTTTTTT. It is translated as CAWSVRGFAGELFF.

This chain links TRBV7-8 with TRBJ2-3, with D possibly being TRBD2 (6 bases). The V end was cut by 2 bases, the J end by 1 base, with 10 bases between. This CDR3 has 15 amino acids. The germline gives CDR1 SGHVS, CDR2 FQNEAQ. DNA for the CDR3: TGTGCCAGCAGCTTATCATGGAGGGGCACAGATACGCAGTATTTT. Its protein product is CASSLSWRGTDTQYF.

This sequence joins TRBV6-6 and TRBJ2-2, with 7 nucleotides matching TRBD2. The CDR3 loop spans 15 amino acids. Germline V CDR1 and CDR2: MNHNY, SVGAGI (reference sequence). V shed 2 bases and J 4 bases; nucleotides not matched to a gene: 4. CDR3 coding DNA: TGTGCCAGCAGTTACGGGGGGGACCCCACCGGGGAGCTGTTTTTT. It encodes CASSYGGDPTGELFF.

The J gene is TRBJ2-3, the V gene TRBV6-6; no definite D call. CDR1 is MNHNY, CDR2 SVGAGI, per germline (reference sequence). The ends were cut back, 11 bases at V and 3 bases at J, with 15 bases in the middle. The CDR3 runs 13 residues. The CDR3 reads CACAGTVTDTQYF. The CDR3 nucleotides are TGTGCCTGTGCCGGTACAGTGACAGATACGCAGTATTTT.

V gene TRBV9 combines with J gene TRBJ1-4, with TRBD1 identical over 8 bases. J was trimmed by 10 bases and V by 4 bases; bases with no gene match: 6. This CDR3 has 13 residues. Germline CDR1 is SGDLS and CDR2 is YYNGEE. CDR3 residues: CASSPDRGGKLFF. In DNA, the CDR3 is TGTGCCAGCAGCCCCGACAGGGGTGGAAAACTGTTTTTT.

The count of this clone is one. This chain connects TRBV5-6 to TRBJ1-1; D is uncertain. Trimming removed 4 bases at V and 5 bases at J, with 9 bases between. This CDR3 spans 12 amino acids. Germline CDR1 is SGHDT and CDR2 is YYEEEE. CDR3 protein: CASSGRRTEAFF. Written as DNA, the CDR3 is TGTGCCAGCAGCGGGAGGCGGACTGAAGCTTTCTTT.

The V call is TRBV7-3, the J call TRBJ2-6; D is possibly TRBD2 (5 bases). The CDR3 is made up of 19 amino acids. Germline V lookup: CDR1 SGHTA, CDR2 FQGTGA. Between the trimmed V and J ends, which lost 2 bases and 0 bases, there was a span of 17 bases. In DNA, the CDR3 is TGTGCCAGCAGCTTATTTGGGGAGACTCTGGGCTCTGGGGCCAACGTCCTGACTTTC. It yields the protein CASSLFGETLGSGANVLTF. The full variable domain, rest sourced from reference TRBV7-3 and TRBJ2-6, is GAGVSQTPSNKVTEKGKYVELRCDPISGHTALYWYRQSLGQGPEFLIYFQGTGAADDSGLPNDRFFAVRPEGSVSTLKIQRTERGDSAVYLCASSLFGETLGSGANVLTFGAGSRLTVL.

This chain connects TRBV29-1 to TRBJ2-1; 8 bases map to TRBD2. The CDR3 is made up of 15 amino acids. V trimming: 4 bases; J trimming: 2 bases; junction bases outside the gene matches: 7. Germline CDR1 SQVTM, CDR2 ANQGSEA. The CDR3 is CSVVQLADTYNEQFF. The CDR3 bases are TGCAGCGTTGTACAACTAGCGGATACCTACAATGAGCAGTTCTTC.

This rearrangement joins TRBV7-9 to TRBJ2-7, with 7 bases matching TRBD2. The CDR3 consists of 17 residues. The V segment lost 0 bases and the J segment 1 base; nucleotides outside the gene matches: 9. CDR1 and CDR2 (germline): SEHNR, FQNEAQ (reference sequence). The CDR3 DNA sequence: TGTGCCAGCAGCTTAGCGTCGTCCCTAGCGGTTTCCTACGAGCAGTACTTC. Protein: CASSLASSLAVSYEQYF.

This chain connects TRBV10-3 to TRBJ1-4; D possibly corresponds to TRBD1 (6 bases). The CDR3 is made up of 14 amino acids. Trimming took off 4 bases at V and 8 bases at J, with 14 bases between the two ends. The V gene's germline CDR1 is ENHRY and CDR2 SYGVKD. This CDR3 is CAISGTGLGEKLFF. CDR3 DNA sequence: TGTGCCATCAGTGGAACAGGGTTAGGCGAAAAACTGTTTTTT.

This rearrangement joins TRBV6-5 to TRBJ1-6; 8 bases match TRBD1. This CDR3 has 16 amino acids. Germline trimming cut 2 bases from V and 9 bases from J; bases unmatched to any gene: 9. The germline V gene encodes CDR1 MNHEY and CDR2 SVGAGI. This CDR3 is CASSYTAGGRGSPLHF. CDR3 in DNA: TGTGCCAGCAGTTACACGGCAGGGGGCAGGGGTTCACCCCTCCACTTT.

The chain recombines TRBV18 with TRBJ1-1, with D maybe TRBD1 (6 bases). The CDR3 totals 14 residues. Germline CDR1 and CDR2: KGHSH and LQKENI. The V gene lost 1 base and the J gene lost 3 bases, with 9 bases spanning the gap. The CDR3 spells CASSPLEGDTEAFF. The CDR3, as DNA: TGTGCCAGCTCACCACTAGAGGGGGACACTGAAGCTTTCTTT.